Listed below are T cell receptor beta chains from one sample, sequenced in a study of cytomegalovirus exposure and HLA in healthy donors. Profiled with immunoSEQ multiplex PCR; TCRdb holds only in-frame clones, not every one. The sample has over 100,000 clones; 76% are singletons. The sequencing input was PBMCs. Receptors originate from a woman in her 40s in good health and CMV-seropositive. CDR3s include the opening cysteine and the closing phenylalanine or tryptophan. A D gene is named only where the DNA matches it firmly. The listing skips clone size in some rows; elsewhere it reads once, few, many or a size class.

TRBJ1-5 - - TRBV10-3 CAISLGGSNQPQHF TGTGCCATCAGTCTCGGGGGTAGCAATCAGCCCCAGCATTTT
TRBJ2-7 few TRBD1 TRBV11-1 CASSGQGTDEQYF TGTGCCAGCAGCGGACAGGGCACGGACGAGCAGTACTTC
TRBJ1-6 - TRBD1 TRBV7-2 CASSPYQGQTNSPLHF TGTGCCAGCAGCCCATATCAGGGACAGACTAATTCACCCCTCCACTTT
TRBJ2-3 - TRBD1 TRBV29-1 CSATQGTDTQYF TGCAGCGCAACACAGGGGACAGATACGCAGTATTTT
TRBJ2-3 - TRBD2 TRBV30 CAWSSNTGRADTQYF TGTGCCTGGAGCAGCAACACGGGGAGGGCAGATACGCAGTATTTT
TRBJ1-5 once - TRBV4-2 CASSWGVARLGNQPQHF TGTGCCAGCAGCTGGGGGGTTGCGAGATTGGGCAATCAGCCCCAGCATTTT
TRBJ2-5 - - TRBV5-4 CASSPRQETQYF TGTGCCAGCAGCCCCCGCCAAGAGACCCAGTACTTC
TRBJ2-7 - - TRBV6-1 CASSAKGQSEQYF TGTGCCAGCAGCGCAAAGGGGCAGTCCGAGCAGTACTTC
TRBJ1-6 - - TRBV5-1 CASSQNANSPLHF TGCGCCAGCAGCCAAAACGCGAATTCACCCCTCCACTTT
TRBJ2-5 - - TRBV2 CASKTGEETQYF TGTGCCAGCAAGACGGGGGAAGAGACCCAGTACTTC
TRBJ1-6 - - TRBV5-1 CASSAGLPGSPLHF TGCGCCAGCAGCGCAGGGTTACCTGGGTCACCCCTCCACTTT
TRBJ1-5 - - TRBV11-2 CASSLGRNQPQHF TGTGCCAGCAGCCTGGGGAGGAATCAGCCCCAGCATTTT
TRBJ1-2 - - TRBV19 CATNVGLGGYTF TGTGCCACCAACGTGGGTCTCGGGGGCTACACCTTC
TRBJ2-7 few - TRBV6-6 CASSSLSYEQYF TGTGCCAGCAGTTCTTTATCCTACGAGCAGTACTTC
TRBJ1-5 - TRBD1 TRBV2 CASSPGGYGNQPQHF TGTGCCAGCAGTCCAGGGGGCTATGGTAATCAGCCCCAGCATTTT